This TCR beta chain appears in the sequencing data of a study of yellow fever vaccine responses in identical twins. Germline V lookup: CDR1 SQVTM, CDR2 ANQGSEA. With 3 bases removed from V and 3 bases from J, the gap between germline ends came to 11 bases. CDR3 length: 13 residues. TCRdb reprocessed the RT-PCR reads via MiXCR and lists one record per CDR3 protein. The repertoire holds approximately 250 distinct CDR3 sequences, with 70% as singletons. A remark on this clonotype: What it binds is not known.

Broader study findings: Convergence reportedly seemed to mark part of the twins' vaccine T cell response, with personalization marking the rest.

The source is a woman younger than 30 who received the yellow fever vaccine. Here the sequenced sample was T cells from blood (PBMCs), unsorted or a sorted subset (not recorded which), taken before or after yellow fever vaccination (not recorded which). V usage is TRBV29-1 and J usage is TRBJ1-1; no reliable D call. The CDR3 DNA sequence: TGCAGCGTTGAGGCGGCTCGAGACACTGAAGCTTTCTTT. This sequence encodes CSVEAARDTEAFF. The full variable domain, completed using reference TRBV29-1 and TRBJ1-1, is SAVISQKPSRDICQRGTSLTIQCQVDSQVTMMFWYRQQPGQSLTLIATANQGSEATYESGFVIDKFPISRPNLTFSTLTVSNMSPEDSSIYLCSVEAARDTEAFFGQGTRLTVV.